The 25 T cell receptor beta chains in this list originate from one sample, sequenced in a study of regulatory T cells in long-lasting Graves disease. Time point defined: persistent/refractory GD, antithyroid drugs over 5 years with positive TRAb. Generation of the TCR library employed RNA extracted from PBMCs. Construction of the TCR beta libraries employed iRepertoire HTBI primers in conjunction with Arm-PCR of CDR3 regions. TCRdb reprocessed the multiplex PCR reads via MiXCR and lists one record per CDR3 protein. Of approximately 400,000 distinct CDR3 sequences listed, around 20% were seen once; the top ten hold more than 20%. This material consisted of peripheral blood mononuclear cells (PBMCs), taken when the disease was refractory, from a patient treated with antithyroid drugs. These receptors all stem from a female donor with Graves disease.

A remark on this clonotype: This may be a read error: a much more frequent sequence differs by one nucleotide. The rearrangement uses TRBV29-1 and TRBJ2-7, with TRBD1 as a possible D gene (6 bases). The germline gives CDR1 SQVTM, CDR2 ANQGSEA. With 7 bases removed from V and 3 bases from J, the gap between germline ends came to 10 bases. The CDR3 is 11 residues long. The CDR3 loop is CSGGQIYEQYF. CDR3 sequence (DNA): TGCAGCGGCGGACAGATCTACGAGCAGTACTTC.

The J gene is TRBJ2-1, the V gene TRBV20-1; D is undetermined. The CDR3 totals 10 residues. With 6 bases removed from V and 10 bases from J, the gap between germline ends came to 10 bases. CDR1 and CDR2 (germline): DFQATT, SNEGSKA (reference sequence). CDR3 amino acids: CSAKSLEQFF. The CDR3 nucleotides are TGCAGTGCCAAGAGTCTAGAGCAGTTCTTC.

For this clonotype: Being one base from a much bigger clone, this may be a read error. CDR3 protein: CASSPPGTGRAYEQYF. The CDR3 nucleotides read TGTGCCAGCAGTCCCCCCGGGACAGGGCGCGCCTACGAGCAGTACTTC. The V and J genes are TRBV27 and TRBJ2-7; 9 bases fit TRBD1. CDR3 length: 16 residues. The germline gives CDR1 MNHEY, CDR2 SMNVEV (reference sequence). Unmatched junction bases numbered 10, after V lost 5 bases and J lost 2 bases.

This chain's CDR3 is CASSSRLWREGIQETQYF. The CDR3 nucleotides read TGTGCCAGCAGCTCGAGGTTATGGCGGGAGGGAATCCAAGAGACCCAGTACTTC. The chain uses TRBV5-6 and TRBJ2-5; 9 bases are shared with TRBD2. Trimming at V came to 3 bases and at J to 1 base, leaving 13 bases not matched to a gene. CDR3 length equals 18 residues. Per germline, CDR1 SGHDT and CDR2 YYEEEE.

This clonotype was picked up a small number of times. The chain couples TRBV5-1 to TRBJ1-2, with D hard to call. V lost 2 bases and J lost 8, with 19 bases in between. Germline lookup yields CDR1 SGHRS and CDR2 YFSETQ. The CDR3 length is 15 residues. CDR3 sequence reads: CASSLNNRPINGYTF. The CDR3 DNA follows: TGCGCCAGCAGCTTAAACAACCGACCTATCAACGGCTACACCTTC. The full variable domain, rest sourced from reference TRBV5-1 and TRBJ1-2, is KAGVTQTPRYLIKTRGQQVTLSCSPISGHRSVSWYQQTPGQGLQFLFEYFSETQRNKGNFPGRFSGRQFSNSRSEMNVSTLELGDSALYLCASSLNNRPINGYTFGSGTRLTVV.

This clonotype occurred a few times. V usage is TRBV15 and J usage is TRBJ2-7; D not resolved. With 0 bases removed from V and 3 bases from J, the gap between germline ends came to 18 bases. From germline, CDR1 is LNHNV and CDR2 YYDKDF (reference sequence). The CDR3 covers 17 residues. DNA for the CDR3: TGTGCCACCAGCAGAGATCCCCTTGGGCGTTCAAGCTACGAGCAGTACTTC. Translation gives CATSRDPLGRSSYEQYF.

This clonotype was recorded many times. The rearrangement links TRBV3-1 to TRBJ2-7, with a possible D match to TRBD1 (5 bases). Trimming took 6 bases from V and 5 from J, leaving 14 bases between them. CDR1 and CDR2 from the germline V gene are LGHDT and YNNKEL (reference sequence). The CDR3 length is 13 residues. Written as DNA, the CDR3 is TGTGCCAGCAGGGCGTTAGGGGTGAACGAGCAGTACTTC. Translation: CASRALGVNEQYF.

The gene calls are TRBV28 and TRBJ2-6, with D perhaps matching TRBD1 (6 bases). The V gene lost 3 bases and the J gene lost 2 bases, with 11 bases spanning the gap. From germline, CDR1 is MDHEN and CDR2 SYDVKM. There are 16 residues in the CDR3. CDR3 sequence reads: CASSFFGGPGANVLTF. In DNA form, the CDR3 reads TGTGCCAGCAGTTTTTTTGGGGGCCCTGGGGCCAACGTCCTGACTTTC.

This clonotype was counted many times. J is TRBJ2-2 and V is TRBV7-3, with no clear D. Germline V CDR1 and CDR2: SGHTA, FQGTGA. Trimming took off 6 bases at V and 4 bases at J, with 6 bases between the two ends. The CDR3 length is 12 residues. For the CDR3, the DNA is TGTGCCAGCAGTTCACCCACCGGGGAGCTGTTTTTT. Translation: CASSSPTGELFF. The full variable domain, rest sourced from reference TRBV7-3 and TRBJ2-2, is GAGVSQTPSNKVTEKGKYVELRCDPISGHTALYWYRQSLGQGPEFLIYFQGTGAADDSGLPNDRFFAVRPEGSVSTLKIQRTERGDSAVYLCASSSPTGELFFGEGSRLTVL.

This clonotype has a count of ten or more. This chain uses TRBV11-2 with TRBJ2-5; no clear D gene. In germline, CDR1 is SGHAT, CDR2 FQNNGV. The CDR3 length is 14 residues. V was cut by 3 bases and J by 3 bases, with 11 bases left in between. The DNA for the CDR3 is TGTGCCAGCAGCTTCGGGCACCTCAAAGAGACCCAGTACTTC. Translating gives CASSFGHLKETQYF.

This clonotype was counted a few times. The V call is TRBV7-8, the J call TRBJ2-7; TRBD1 is a possible D gene (6 bases). The V gene lost 4 bases and the J gene lost 6 bases, with 13 bases spanning the gap. This CDR3 contains 13 residues. Germline CDR1 reads SGHVS; CDR2 reads FQNEAQ. The CDR3 spells CASSSGQLCEQYF. In nucleotides, the CDR3 is TGTGCCAGCAGCTCGGGACAACTCTGCGAGCAGTACTTC.

This clonotype was detected many times. The chain links TRBV12-3 or TRBV12-4 to TRBJ2-7; weak D call: TRBD1 (7 bases). V was shortened by 5 bases and J by 3 bases, with 17 bases between the two germline ends. This CDR3 contains 15 residues. CDR3 sequence reads: CASSPSGRGVYEQYF. CDR3 sequence (DNA): TGTGCCAGCAGTCCTTCGGGCAGGGGGGTCTACGAGCAGTACTTC.

Notes on this clonotype: This sequence is one base from a far larger clone and is likely a read error. CDR3 in DNA: TGTGCCCGCAGCTTAGATAACCCCCCATACGAGCAGTACTTC. This encodes CARSLDNPPYEQYF. This chain connects TRBV7-2 to TRBJ2-7, with unresolved D. The CDR3 has 14 residues. Germline CDR1 is SGHTA and CDR2 is FQGNSA.

This clonotype was counted many times. The chain carries TRBV20-1 and TRBJ2-4; the match to TRBD1 covers 8 bases. The CDR3 has 16 residues. Trimming removed 0 bases from V and 7 bases from J; junction bases left unmatched: 11. The germline CDR1 and CDR2 sequences are DFQATT and SNEGSKA (reference sequence). CDR3 in amino acids: CSARDPGRGPVNIQYF. CDR3 DNA sequence: TGCAGTGCTAGAGATCCGGGCAGGGGGCCAGTGAACATTCAGTACTTC.

This clonotype was observed many times. The gene calls are TRBV18 and TRBJ1-1, with a tentative D call TRBD1 (5 bases). Germline CDR1 reads KGHSH; CDR2 reads LQKENI. The CDR3 consists of 13 residues. V lost 9 bases and J 10 bases, leaving 21 bases between the germline ends. Here the CDR3 DNA reads TGTGCCAGTCGGTATGAGCTGGGGGAAGCAGCTTTCTTT. The encoded protein is CASRYELGEAAFF.

This clonotype was seen repeatedly, ten times or more. The chain combines TRBV28 with TRBJ1-1, with 9 nucleotides matching TRBD1. This CDR3 has 17 residues. Per the germline V gene, CDR1 is MDHEN and CDR2 is SYDVKM. With 5 bases clipped from V and 4 bases from J, the junction kept 14 bases outside the gene matches. CDR3 sequence: CASSPSGQGRLSTEAFF. The CDR3 DNA reads TGTGCCAGCAGTCCATCGGGACAGGGACGGTTGTCCACTGAAGCTTTCTTT.

In regard to this clonotype: This clone may be a read error of a much larger clone one base away. The chain couples TRBV6-2 or TRBV6-3 to TRBJ1-5, with D uncertain. Germline V gives CDR1 MNHEY, CDR2 SVGEGT. The CDR3 has 15 amino acids. V was shortened by 2 bases and J by 2 bases, with 10 bases between the two germline ends. In nucleotides, the CDR3 is TGTGCCAGCAGTTACGAAGGTCGGGGCAATCAGCCCCAGCATTTT. Its translation is CASSYEGRGNQPQHF.

This clonotype was found a few times. The J gene is TRBJ2-5, the V gene TRBV4-3; D call uncertain. The CDR3 loop spans 13 amino acids. CDR1 is LGHNA and CDR2 is YSLEER in the germline V gene. V lost 1 base, J lost 4 bases, and 7 bases lay in between. The CDR3 protein is CASSQGPPETQYF. CDR3 nucleotides: TGCGCCAGCAGCCAAGGTCCTCCAGAGACCCAGTACTTC.

This sequence joins TRBV6-2 or TRBV6-3 and TRBJ2-3, with 7 positions matching TRBD2. CDR1 and CDR2 from the germline V gene are MNHEY and SVGEGT. With 4 bases clipped from V and 6 bases from J, the junction kept 4 bases outside the gene matches. The CDR3 has 13 residues. The CDR3 spells CASSSRLADTQYF. In nucleotides, the CDR3 is TGTGCCAGCAGTTCCAGACTAGCTGATACGCAGTATTTT.

This clonotype occurred a few times. The genes are TRBV7-3 and TRBJ2-2; 12 positions agree with TRBD2. Per the germline V gene, CDR1 is SGHTA and CDR2 is FQGTGA. The V and J ends lost 2 bases and 0 bases, in that order; junction bases with no gene match: 4. The CDR3 is 18 amino acids. The CDR3 sequence is CASSLLAGGIANTGELFF. The CDR3 DNA reads TGTGCCAGCAGCTTACTAGCGGGAGGGATCGCGAACACCGGGGAGCTGTTTTTT.

Ten or more counts support this clonotype. The chain is built from TRBV5-1 and TRBJ2-5, with 9 bases aligning to TRBD1. J gave up 5 bases and V 4 bases, and 9 bases lay outside the gene matches. CDR1 and CDR2 (germline): SGHRS, YFSETQ. The CDR3 runs to 15 residues. CDR3 amino acids: CASSLTGQGGETQYF. The CDR3 coding sequence is TGCGCCAGCAGCCTAACGGGACAGGGAGGGGAGACCCAGTACTTC.

This clonotype showed up many times. CDR3 region: CASSFTGDRETQYF. The CDR3 DNA is TGTGCCAGCAGCTTCACAGGGGATCGGGAGACCCAGTACTTC. The rearrangement links TRBV7-2 to TRBJ2-5; 7 nucleotides line up with TRBD1. CDR3 size: 14 residues. Germline V gene sequence: CDR1 SGHTA, CDR2 FQGNSA. The J segment lost 5 bases and the V segment lost 3 bases, leaving 6 bases of the junction unmatched.

The V gene is TRBV7-2, the J gene TRBJ2-5; possibly TRBD1 for D (5 bases). Germline loops: CDR1 SGHTA, CDR2 FQGNSA. This CDR3 comprises 14 residues. V was trimmed by 5 bases and J by 5 bases, leaving 15 bases between them. This CDR3 reads CASSPRWGEETQYF. In DNA form, the CDR3 reads TGTGCCAGCAGCCCTCGGTGGGGCGAGGAGACCCAGTACTTC.

There are a few counts of this clonotype. The chain couples TRBV5-1 to TRBJ1-5; perhaps TRBD1 as D (5 bases). V was trimmed by 0 bases and J by 6 bases, leaving 10 bases between them. The CDR3 consists of 14 residues. Germline V gene sequence: CDR1 SGHRS, CDR2 YFSETQ. The CDR3 DNA reads TGCGCCAGCAGCTTGGGACAGCACGGTCAGCCCCAGCATTTT. It codes for CASSLGQHGQPQHF.

This clonotype was seen only once. A read error may produce the germline difference seen at one junction end. The CDR3 nucleotides are TGTGCCAGCAGCCACTTGGGACCTATGATTCCTGGAGACACCATATATTTT. Translated, it gives CASSHLGPMIPGDTIYF. The gene calls are TRBV6-1 and TRBJ1-3; D possibly corresponds to TRBD1 (5 bases). CDR3 size: 17 residues. Germline CDR1 and CDR2: MNHNS and SASEGT.